The clone carrying this T cell receptor (beta chain) was counted ten times or more. V lost 4 bases, J lost 4 bases, and 8 bases lay in between. This CDR3 is 14 amino acids long. The germline V gene has CDR1 SEHNR and CDR2 FQNEAQ (reference sequence). The sample is drawn from a study of molecular identifiers for immune sequencing clone quantification. One entry per CDR3 protein, called by TCRdb with MiXCR from the PCR reads. The data hold over 300,000 distinct CDR3 sequences, with 24% observed a single time. This clonotype was sampled from a human donor in good health. Some libraries in this study had Jurkat cell RNA spiked in. J is TRBJ2-6 and V is TRBV7-9, with D unresolved. The source material was naive CD8+ T cells from blood, with Jurkat cell RNA spiked in. Subset here: FACS-sorted CD8+CD4-CCR7+CD45RA+ naive T cells. The CDR3 coding sequence is TGTGCCAGCAGCTCGGTATCCGGGGCCAACGTCCTGACTTTC. Protein product: CASSSVSGANVLTF.